This TCR beta chain was observed in a study of Ad26.COV2.S vaccination and SARS-CoV-2 variants. Study background: Donor allocation was to the COV1001 Ad26.COV2.S trial arm.

The table came from immunoSEQ multiplex PCR; TCRdb's copy has only in-frame clones and leaves some out. The table lists about 350,000 clones, 86% of them singletons. Specified treatment: around 19 received Ad26.COV2.S at low or high dose, single or two shots; about five received placebo; per-sample allocation not given. On day 63 after the first injection, vaccine and placebo recipients gave samples. This clone was seen only once. As yet, its antigen is unknown. Germline V gene data show CDR1 as SQVTM and CDR2 as ANQGSEA. V was clipped by 7 bases and J by 4 bases, with 16 bases between them. This CDR3 region has 13 residues. Study-wide results and limits: Spike-specific responses of CD8+ and CD4+ T cells were reported to display substantial breadth after vaccination.

The rearrangement joins TRBV29-1 to TRBJ1-2; possibly TRBD1 for D (6 bases). The receptor's source is a person between 18 and 65 years old who received the Ad26.COV2.S COVID-19 vaccine or a placebo. The sample was peripheral blood, taken in a trial of Ad26.COV2.S vaccine versus placebo. CDR3 in DNA: TGCAGCGCAGGGTTGTCCAGGGGCTATGGCTACACCTTC. Residues: CSAGLSRGYGYTF.